The 7 T cell receptor beta chains presented below share a single source sample, sequenced in a study of blood T cells in healthy people across ages (dated by TCRdb to between 2014 and 2016). The library was obtained by 5' RACE. Sequencer: Illumina HiSeq 2500. A second PCR of about 7 to 12 cycles was performed with a sample-barcoded 5' primer and a J-beta primer mix. TCRdb handled the public reads itself, with Q25 trimming in fastp and clone calling in MiXCR, and kept productive beta chains. Each CDR3 protein appears once, grouped with its most common genes and DNA. In all, the sample holds 550,000 to 600,000 distinct CDR3 sequences, and roughly 48% of those were seen once. 20% to 25% of the sample comes from the top ten. Input material: blood. These receptors all stem from a man older than 75 in good health.

Only a few counts were recorded for this clonotype. This chain joins TRBV5-1 and TRBJ2-7; a weak D match, TRBD1 (6 bases). The length of the CDR3 is 14 residues. In germline, CDR1 is SGHRS, CDR2 YFSETQ. V lost 6 bases, J lost 3 bases, and 16 bases lay in between. The CDR3 protein is CASTRGQGSYEQYF. In DNA form, the CDR3 reads TGCGCCAGCACCCGGGGCCAGGGGAGCTACGAGCAGTACTTC.

The rearrangement links TRBV6-5 to TRBJ2-1, with D uncertain. The germline V and J ends were trimmed by 6 bases and 7 bases, with 10 bases remaining between them. The CDR3 loop spans 12 amino acids. Germline-derived CDR1 and CDR2 are MNHEY and SVGAGI. The CDR3 protein is CASRTTGNEQFF. In DNA, the CDR3 is TGTGCCAGCAGAACCACCGGGAATGAGCAGTTCTTC.

The rearrangement joins TRBV20-1 to TRBJ2-3; the match to TRBD1 covers 8 bases. Germline V gene data show CDR1 as DFQATT and CDR2 as SNEGSKA (reference sequence). With V trimmed by 6 bases and J by 5 bases, 10 bases remained unmatched. This CDR3 contains 14 residues. CDR3 DNA: TGCAGTGCCCCCCTTACCAGGGGGCAAGATACGCAGTATTTT. Residues: CSAPLTRGQDTQYF.

This clonotype was counted between two and nine times. J is TRBJ2-4 and V is TRBV7-8; TRBD1 or TRBD2 may be the D gene (5 bases each). The CDR3 is 14 residues long. Trimming stripped 2 bases from V and 6 bases from J, with 11 bases between. In germline, CDR1 is SGHVS, CDR2 FQNEAQ. Here the CDR3 reads CASSLYGGGNIQYF. The CDR3 nucleotides read TGTGCCAGCAGCTTATATGGGGGTGGAAACATTCAGTACTTC.

The rearrangement uses TRBV29-1 and TRBJ2-1; 8 nucleotides agree with TRBD1. The length of the CDR3 is 15 residues. With V trimmed by 5 bases and J by 0 bases, 6 bases remained unmatched. Germline V lookup: CDR1 SQVTM, CDR2 ANQGSEA. CDR3 DNA: TGCAGCGTTAAACGGGACAGGAGCTCCTACAATGAGCAGTTCTTC. Its translation is CSVKRDRSSYNEQFF.

The rearrangement uses TRBV7-2 and TRBJ2-2; 9 bases agree with TRBD1. This CDR3 comprises 13 residues. Germline CDR1 is SGHTA and CDR2 is FQGNSA. J gave up 6 bases and V 6 bases, and 2 bases lay outside the gene matches. The CDR3 DNA reads as TGTGCCAGCAGGGACAGGGGCCCCGGGGAGCTGTTTTTT. It encodes CASRDRGPGELFF.

For this clonotype: This may stem from a read error, because a much larger clone lies one nucleotide away. This chain uses TRBV6-5 with TRBJ2-1; D may be TRBD1 (6 bases). The CDR3 contains 16 residues. CDR1 and CDR2 (germline): MNHEY, SVGAGI. Trimming took 5 bases from V and 4 from J, leaving 18 bases between them. CDR3 coding DNA: TGTGCCAGCAGTCACTTGTCCAGAGGACAGTACAATGAGCAGTTCTTC. Protein: CASSHLSRGQYNEQFF.